This TCR beta chain comes out of a study of T-cell memory formation after mild COVID-19. Study-level information: TCR clusters were largely donor specific.

On this clonotype itself: Its antigen is not identified.

The germline gives CDR1 ENHRY, CDR2 SYGVKD. The length of the CDR3 is 14 residues. The germline V and J ends were trimmed by 4 bases and 5 bases, with 14 bases remaining between them. General study results and limits: Mainly CM and EM harbored the contracting CD4+ clones; mainly EMRA harbored the CD8+ ones. Clones that contracted from day 15 to 85 were balanced CD4/CD8, while later expanders leaned CD4+.

TCRdb re-called the 5' RACE reads through MiXCR, storing one row per CDR3 protein. The sample lists about 350,000 distinct CDR3 sequences, roughly 13% occurring once. The sequence was collected from a man aged 18 to 29 who had mild COVID-19 (a few samples of this study predate the infection). Cell type and time point are not known. The chain couples TRBV10-3 to TRBJ1-2; a weak D match, TRBD1 (5 bases). Material for sequencing was PBMCs or a T cell subset sorted from them (not recorded which). The CDR3 region is CAISVGQDGYGYTF. The CDR3 coding sequence is TGTGCCATCAGTGTGGGGCAAGACGGATATGGCTACACCTTC.